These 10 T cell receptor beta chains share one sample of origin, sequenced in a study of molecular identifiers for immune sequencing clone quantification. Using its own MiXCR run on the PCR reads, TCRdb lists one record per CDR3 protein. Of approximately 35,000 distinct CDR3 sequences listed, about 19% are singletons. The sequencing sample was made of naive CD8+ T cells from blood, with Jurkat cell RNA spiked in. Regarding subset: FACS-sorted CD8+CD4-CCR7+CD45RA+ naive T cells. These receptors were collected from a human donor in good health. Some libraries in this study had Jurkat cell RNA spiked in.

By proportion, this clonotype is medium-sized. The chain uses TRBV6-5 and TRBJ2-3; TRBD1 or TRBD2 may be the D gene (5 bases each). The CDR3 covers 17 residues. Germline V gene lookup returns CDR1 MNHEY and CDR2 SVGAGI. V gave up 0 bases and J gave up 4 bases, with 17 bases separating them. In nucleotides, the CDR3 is TGTGCCAGCAGTTACTCGAAGGGCCCCGGGGCGGCAGATACGCAGTATTTT. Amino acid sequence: CASSYSKGPGAADTQYF.

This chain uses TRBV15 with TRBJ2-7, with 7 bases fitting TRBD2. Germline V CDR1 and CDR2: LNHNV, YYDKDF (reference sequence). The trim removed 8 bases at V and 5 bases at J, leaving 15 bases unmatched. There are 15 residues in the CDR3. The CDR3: CATAGVQTPQDEQYF. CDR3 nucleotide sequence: TGTGCCACCGCGGGAGTTCAAACTCCACAGGACGAGCAGTACTTC.

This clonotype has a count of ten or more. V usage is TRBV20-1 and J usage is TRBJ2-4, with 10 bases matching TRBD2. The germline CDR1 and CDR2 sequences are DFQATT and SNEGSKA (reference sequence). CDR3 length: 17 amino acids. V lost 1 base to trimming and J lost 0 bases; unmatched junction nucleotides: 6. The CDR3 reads CSARALAGVVAKNIQYF. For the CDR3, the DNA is TGCAGTGCTAGAGCCCTAGCGGGAGTGGTAGCCAAAAACATTCAGTACTTC.

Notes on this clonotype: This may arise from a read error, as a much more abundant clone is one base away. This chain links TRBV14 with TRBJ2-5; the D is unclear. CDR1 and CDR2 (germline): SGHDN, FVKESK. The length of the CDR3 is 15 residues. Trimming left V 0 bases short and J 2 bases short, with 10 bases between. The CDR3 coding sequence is TGTGCCAGCAGCCAAGATGGATATACACAAGAGACCCAGTACTTC. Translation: CASSQDGYTQETQYF.

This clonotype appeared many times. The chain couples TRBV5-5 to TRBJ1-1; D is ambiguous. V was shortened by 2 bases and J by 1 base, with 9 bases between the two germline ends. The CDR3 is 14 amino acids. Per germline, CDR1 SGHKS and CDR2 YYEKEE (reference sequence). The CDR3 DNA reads TGTGCCAGCAGCTTTGGGGTCGGGAACACTGAAGCTTTCTTT. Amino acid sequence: CASSFGVGNTEAFF. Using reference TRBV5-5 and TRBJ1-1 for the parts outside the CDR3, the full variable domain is DAGVTQSPTHLIKTRGQQVTLRCSPISGHKSVSWYQQVLGQGPQFIFQYYEKEERGRGNFPDRFSARQFPNYSSELNVNALLLGDSALYLCASSFGVGNTEAFFGQGTRLTVV.

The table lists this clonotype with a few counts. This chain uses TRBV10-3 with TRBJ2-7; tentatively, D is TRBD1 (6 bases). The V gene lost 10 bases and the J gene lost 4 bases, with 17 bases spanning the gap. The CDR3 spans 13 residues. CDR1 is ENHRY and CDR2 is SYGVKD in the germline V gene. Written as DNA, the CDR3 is TGTGCCACCAACCAGGACAGCCAATACGAGCAGTACTTC. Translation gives CATNQDSQYEQYF.

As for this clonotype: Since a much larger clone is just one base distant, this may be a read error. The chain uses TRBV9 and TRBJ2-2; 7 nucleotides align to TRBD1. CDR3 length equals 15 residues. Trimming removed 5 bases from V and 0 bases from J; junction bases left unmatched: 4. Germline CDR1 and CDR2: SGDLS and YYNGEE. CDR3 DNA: TGTGCCAGCAGTACAGGGGACCCGAACACCGGGGAGCTGTTTTTT. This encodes CASSTGDPNTGELFF.

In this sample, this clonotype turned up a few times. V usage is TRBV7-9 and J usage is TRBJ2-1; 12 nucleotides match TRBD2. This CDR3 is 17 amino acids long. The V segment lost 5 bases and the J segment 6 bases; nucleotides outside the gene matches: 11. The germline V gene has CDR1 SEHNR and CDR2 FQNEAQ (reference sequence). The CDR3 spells CASSPTSGSPSLNEQFF. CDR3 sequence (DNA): TGTGCCAGCAGCCCGACTAGCGGGAGCCCTTCTCTCAATGAGCAGTTCTTC.

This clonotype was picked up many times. The CDR3 DNA reads TGTGCCGTCGGCTCTGGACAGACAGTCAATGAGCAGTTCTTC. This sequence encodes CAVGSGQTVNEQFF. V usage is TRBV10-3 and J usage is TRBJ2-1, with TRBD1 as a possible D gene (6 bases). Per germline, CDR1 ENHRY and CDR2 SYGVKD. The CDR3 length is 14 residues. V lost 11 bases to trimming and J lost 6 bases, with 20 bases between them.

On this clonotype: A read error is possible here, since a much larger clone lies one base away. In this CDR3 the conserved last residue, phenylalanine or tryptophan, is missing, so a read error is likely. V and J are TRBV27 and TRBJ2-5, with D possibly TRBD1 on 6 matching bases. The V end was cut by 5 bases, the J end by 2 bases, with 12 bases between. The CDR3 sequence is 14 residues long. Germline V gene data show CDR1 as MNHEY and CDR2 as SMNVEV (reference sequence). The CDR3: CASSPTGLQETQYL. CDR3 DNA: TGTGCCAGCAGTCCGACAGGTCTACAAGAGACCCAGTACCTC.